Reported below is one TCR beta chain. Cycle 7 day 1, cycle 4 day 1, and baseline were the timepoints at which blood was sampled. The data belong to a study of OX40 agonist ivuxolimab in advanced cancers. Libraries were prepared by immunoSEQ multiplex PCR; TCRdb keeps only in-frame clonotypes and omits some of them. The sample records around 40,000 clones, around nine tenths being singletons. The sequencing used CD4+ or CD8+ T cells sorted from blood, collected in a trial of the OX40 agonist ivuxolimab. The receptor was isolated from an adult with an advanced solid tumor such as melanoma, head and neck, liver or kidney cancer.

The CDR3 is CASSLGGGAGETQYF. The CDR3 coding sequence is TGTGCCAGCAGCTTAGGCGGGGGGGCAGGAGAGACCCAGTACTTC. The chain has TRBV7-8 and TRBJ2-5, with 9 bases lining up with TRBD2. After removal of 1 base from V and 4 bases from J, the junction contained 4 bases not matched to a gene. The CDR3 sequence is 15 residues long. The germline CDR1 and CDR2 sequences are SGHVS and FQNEAQ.